These 14 T cell receptor beta chains were all obtained from the same sample, sequenced in a study of blood T cell repertoires in COVID-19. Only in-frame clones appear in the TCRdb table, and some are missing; sequencing was by immunoSEQ multiplex PCR. The sample has just under 150,000 clones, roughly 90% seen once. The sequenced sample consisted of peripheral blood. These receptors were collected from a woman between 45 and 60 years old with acute or convalescent COVID-19.

This clone showed up just a few times. The V call is TRBV5-1, the J call TRBJ1-1, with TRBD1 as a possible D gene (6 bases). CDR1 is SGHRS and CDR2 is YFSETQ in the germline V gene. Trimming cost V 4 bases and J 4 bases, with 20 bases left between them. CDR3 size: 16 residues. The CDR3 DNA follows: TGCGCCAGCAGCATTATCGGCGGGGGCGGTCGCACTGAAGCTTTCTTT. Translation gives CASSIIGGGGRTEAFF.

The genes are TRBV19 and TRBJ1-2, with 9 nucleotides matching TRBD1. The CDR3 is 14 residues long. Trimming cost V 5 bases and J 4 bases; bases outside gene matches: 5. Germline CDR1 reads LNHDA; CDR2 reads SQIVND (reference sequence). The CDR3: CASSVQGAFYGYTF. The CDR3 DNA follows: TGTGCCAGTAGTGTACAGGGGGCATTCTATGGCTACACCTTC.

The chain has TRBV6-1 and TRBJ2-2; TRBD2 matches 7 bases. Germline trimming cut 2 bases from V and 4 bases from J; bases unmatched to any gene: 4. The CDR3 covers 15 residues. Germline lookup yields CDR1 MNHNS and CDR2 SASEGT. The CDR3 nucleotides read TGTGCCAGCAGTGAACAGAGCGGGGCCACCGGGGAGCTGTTTTTT. It translates to CASSEQSGATGELFF.

The J gene is TRBJ1-1, the V gene TRBV28; a weak D match, TRBD1 (5 bases). The length of the CDR3 is 12 residues. Germline CDR1 and CDR2: MDHEN and SYDVKM. V lost 5 bases, J lost 6 bases, and 10 bases lay in between. The CDR3 DNA reads TGTGCCAGCAGTACGGGGGGGGCTGAAGCTTTCTTT. It translates to CASSTGGAEAFF.

V gene TRBV9 combines with J gene TRBJ1-6; 11 bases fit TRBD1. Germline assignment: CDR1 SGDLS and CDR2 YYNGEE. The CDR3 length is 18 residues. The V gene end was trimmed by 0 bases and the J gene end by 5 bases; junction bases not matched to a gene: 7. The CDR3 region has the DNA TGTGCCAGCAGCGTAGTACCCGGGACAGGGGGGGATAATTCACCCCTCCACTTT. Protein: CASSVVPGTGGDNSPLHF.

The gene calls are TRBV19 and TRBJ2-1, with TRBD1 identical over 8 bases. The CDR3 loop spans 15 amino acids. The germline V gene encodes CDR1 LNHDA and CDR2 SQIVND (reference sequence). After removal of 3 bases from V and 3 bases from J, the junction contained 4 bases not matched to a gene. The chain's CDR3 is CASSMGGQVYNEQFF. The CDR3 nucleotides are TGTGCCAGTAGTATGGGGGGACAGGTCTACAATGAGCAGTTCTTC.

This clone was counted once. The chain uses TRBV4-2 and TRBJ1-1; D not resolved. Germline CDR1 and CDR2: LGHNA and YNFKEQ. The CDR3 spans 13 residues. V lost 5 bases to trimming and J lost 1 base, with 8 bases between them. Here the CDR3 DNA reads TGTGCCAGCAGCTCTACAGAGAACACTGAAGCTTTCTTT. It specifies CASSSTENTEAFF.

This chain links TRBV9 with TRBJ2-7; TRBD1 aligns across 8 bases. CDR1 SGDLS and CDR2 YYNGEE come from the germline V gene. The CDR3 loop spans 13 amino acids. V lost 2 bases, J lost 6 bases, and 4 bases stayed unmatched. CDR3 amino acids: CASSVSGGSEQYF. CDR3 DNA sequence: TGTGCCAGCAGCGTGTCAGGGGGCTCCGAGCAGTACTTC.

V is TRBV9 and J is TRBJ1-4, with a weak D call TRBD1 (5 bases). The length of the CDR3 is 15 residues. V gave up 0 bases and J gave up 7 bases, with 13 bases separating them. CDR1 and CDR2 from the germline V gene are SGDLS and YYNGEE. CDR3 bases: TGTGCCAGCAGCGTAGGGGTGGGAGGGGTTGAAAAACTGTTTTTT. Its protein is CASSVGVGGVEKLFF.

V gene TRBV2 combines with J gene TRBJ2-5, with unresolved D. Germline assignment: CDR1 SNHLY and CDR2 FYNNEI. The CDR3 has 14 residues. Trimming took 6 bases from V and 2 from J, leaving 13 bases between them. The CDR3 loop reads CASRETVVQETQYF. DNA for the CDR3: TGTGCCAGCAGGGAAACGGTGGTGCAAGAGACCCAGTACTTC.

The table lists this clone with a few counts. The J gene is TRBJ1-5, the V gene TRBV5-1; D is perhaps TRBD1 (5 bases). V shed 0 bases and J shed 5 bases, with 9 bases lying between them. Germline V gene lookup returns CDR1 SGHRS and CDR2 YFSETQ. CDR3 length: 14 amino acids. The CDR3: CASSLDWGDQPQHF. CDR3 bases: TGCGCCAGCAGCTTGGATTGGGGGGATCAGCCCCAGCATTTT.

The chain employs TRBV30 and TRBJ2-2; D is undetermined. Between the trimmed V and J ends, which lost 0 bases and 3 bases, there was a span of 11 bases. CDR3 length: 15 amino acids. CDR1 and CDR2 (germline): GTSNPN, SVGIG (reference sequence). The CDR3 coding sequence is TGTGCCTGGAGTGTACTGCCACCGGACACCGGGGAGCTGTTTTTT. This encodes CAWSVLPPDTGELFF.

The genes are TRBV18 and TRBJ1-4; 9 bases align to TRBD1. Per the germline V gene, CDR1 is KGHSH and CDR2 is LQKENI. V gave up 1 base and J gave up 2 bases; unmatched junction bases: 11. This CDR3 has 19 residues. The CDR3 spells CASSPRGAGQGRTNEKLFF. The CDR3 coding sequence is TGTGCCAGCTCACCACGGGGAGCAGGACAGGGGAGGACTAATGAAAAACTGTTTTTT.

The V and J genes are TRBV3-1 (or the pseudogene TRBV3-2) and TRBJ1-1; no clear D gene. The CDR3 has 13 residues. Trimming took off 4 bases at V and 2 bases at J, with 8 bases between the two ends. Germline CDR1 reads LGHDT; CDR2 reads YNNKEL (reference sequence). The CDR3 protein is CASSLAGNTEAFF. CDR3 in DNA: TGTGCCAGCAGCCTCGCCGGTAACACTGAAGCTTTCTTT.